These T cell receptor beta chains were read from a single sample in a study of beta chain features in type 1 diabetes. Only in-frame clones appear in the TCRdb table, and some are missing; sequencing was by immunoSEQ multiplex PCR. The sample records around 44,000 clones, about 66% being singletons. The sample taken for sequencing was Tregs from blood. The source of these receptors is a woman aged 18 to 35 with type 1 diabetes. Each CDR3 is given with its conserved first and last residue. Each record gives: clone size, J gene, D gene, V gene, CDR3 DNA, CDR3 protein. A D gene is named only where the DNA matches it firmly. Expanded clones get a size class; other rows say once, few or many, or leave the size out.

clone_size: .; j_call: TRBJ2-5; d_call: .; v_call: TRBV6-1; cdr3_nt: TGTGCCAGCAGTGAACCGGGTCGCCAAGAGACCCAGTACTTC; cdr3_aa: CASSEPGRQETQYF
clone_size: .; j_call: TRBJ1-1; d_call: .; v_call: TRBV2; cdr3_nt: TGTGCCAGCATCTTGATGGGTGGCGGGGCACGGGCTTTCTTT; cdr3_aa: CASILMGGGARAFF
clone_size: .; j_call: TRBJ2-1; d_call: TRBD1; v_call: TRBV5-6; cdr3_nt: TGTGCCAGCAGCTCAGGGACAGGGGGTTGGTCCTACAATGAGCAGTTCTTC; cdr3_aa: CASSSGTGGWSYNEQFF
clone_size: .; j_call: TRBJ2-2; d_call: TRBD2; v_call: TRBV9; cdr3_nt: TGTGCCAGCAGCCCCCGTCCAGGACTAGCGGGACCGAACACCGGGGAGCTGTTTTTT; cdr3_aa: CASSPRPGLAGPNTGELFF
clone_size: .; j_call: TRBJ1-5; d_call: .; v_call: TRBV6-6; cdr3_nt: TGTGCCAGCGAGGGGCAGGGGAATCAGCCCCAGCATTTT; cdr3_aa: CASEGQGNQPQHF
clone_size: few; j_call: TRBJ2-1; d_call: .; v_call: TRBV7-3; cdr3_nt: TGTGCCAGCAGCTTGGCGGAATACAATGAGCAGTTCTTC; cdr3_aa: CASSLAEYNEQFF
clone_size: once; j_call: TRBJ2-4; d_call: TRBD1; v_call: TRBV18; cdr3_nt: TGTGCCAGCTCACTTTGGACAGGGGGAGTTCTAGCCAAAAACATTCAGTACTTC; cdr3_aa: CASSLWTGGVLAKNIQYF
clone_size: few; j_call: TRBJ2-1; d_call: .; v_call: TRBV10-3; cdr3_nt: TGTGCCATCAGTGACGGTAGCGGCATTTACAATGAGCAGTTCTTC; cdr3_aa: CAISDGSGIYNEQFF
clone_size: .; j_call: TRBJ1-2; d_call: .; v_call: TRBV4-3; cdr3_nt: TGCGCCAGCAGCCAAGAATCAGGCGGAGGCCTCTGGGGCTACACCTTC; cdr3_aa: CASSQESGGGLWGYTF
clone_size: .; j_call: TRBJ1-4; d_call: .; v_call: TRBV29-1; cdr3_nt: TGCAGCGTCCTACAGCCTAATGAAAAACTGTTTTTT; cdr3_aa: CSVLQPNEKLFF
clone_size: few; j_call: TRBJ2-2; d_call: .; v_call: TRBV2; cdr3_nt: TGTGCCAGCCATGGGCCAAACACCGGGGAGCTGTTTTTT; cdr3_aa: CASHGPNTGELFF
clone_size: .; j_call: TRBJ1-2; d_call: .; v_call: TRBV18; cdr3_nt: TGTGCCAGCTCACTAACTCAGGGAAATCTCTATGGCTACACCTTC; cdr3_aa: CASSLTQGNLYGYTF
clone_size: .; j_call: TRBJ2-3; d_call: TRBD2; v_call: TRBV7-9; cdr3_nt: TGTGCCAGCCCTAGCGGGTGGACAGATACGCAGTATTTT; cdr3_aa: CASPSGWTDTQYF
clone_size: .; j_call: TRBJ2-7; d_call: .; v_call: TRBV28; cdr3_nt: TGTGCCACTACAACAGGGCTCGCCGCCTACGAGCAGTACTTC; cdr3_aa: CATTTGLAAYEQYF
clone_size: .; j_call: TRBJ2-3; d_call: .; v_call: TRBV12-5; cdr3_nt: TGTGCTAGTGGTTTGGTACTGGGGCGGGGAAGCACAGATACGCAGTATTTT; cdr3_aa: CASGLVLGRGSTDTQYF
clone_size: .; j_call: TRBJ2-5; d_call: .; v_call: TRBV9; cdr3_nt: TGTGCCAGCAGCGTCTCGTCTCAAGAGACCCAGTACTTC; cdr3_aa: CASSVSSQETQYF